These T cell receptor beta chains were read from a single sample in a study of T cell responses to AZD1222 COVID-19 vaccine. Assay used: immunoSEQ multiplex PCR; TCRdb lists only in-frame clones, some missing. The sample includes about 180,000 clones, 88% of them seen just once. The sequencing used peripheral blood, collected on day 0 of AZD1222 vaccination. The receptors come from an adult in good health. Each CDR3 is given with its conserved first and last residue. The order of the fields is D gene, V gene, J gene, clone size, CDR3 protein, CDR3 DNA. The D gene is left open where the match is weak. The size of a clone is reported for some rows only, either as once, few or many, or as a class for expanded clones.

.	TRBV6-5	TRBJ1-1	.	CASSYGGSIRGTEAFF	TGTGCCAGCAGTTACGGGGGCTCCATTAGGGGGACTGAAGCTTTCTTT
.	TRBV28	TRBJ1-4	.	CASSLVQFNEKLFF	TGTGCCAGCAGTTTAGTACAGTTTAATGAAAAACTGTTTTTT
TRBD1	TRBV5-1	TRBJ1-3	.	CASSLETGSGNTIYF	TGCGCCAGCAGCTTGGAGACAGGGTCTGGAAACACCATATATTTT
TRBD2	TRBV11-2	TRBJ2-3	.	CASSFQRGPTDTQYF	TGTGCCAGCAGCTTTCAGCGGGGCCCCACAGATACGCAGTATTTT
TRBD1	TRBV7-9	TRBJ2-7	.	CASNTPGQGWEQYF	TGTGCCAGCAACACACCGGGACAGGGCTGGGAGCAGTACTTC
.	TRBV28	TRBJ1-6	few	CASSQGPSTYNSPLHF	TGTGCCAGCAGCCAAGGACCTTCCACCTATAATTCACCCCTCCACTTT
TRBD2	TRBV2	TRBJ2-1	.	CASSASGGPNSYNEQFF	TGTGCCAGCAGTGCTAGCGGGGGGCCCAACTCCTACAATGAGCAGTTCTTC
TRBD1	TRBV30	TRBJ2-7	.	CAGTGTGSEQYF	TGTGCCGGAACCGGGACAGGGTCCGAGCAGTACTTC
.	TRBV19	TRBJ1-5	.	CATSRNSNQPQHF	TGTGCCACCTCTCGGAATAGCAATCAGCCCCAGCATTTT
TRBD1	TRBV7-9	TRBJ1-2	.	CASSLGGTGPNYGYTF	TGTGCCAGCAGCTTAGGGGGGACAGGACCGAACTATGGCTACACCTTC
.	TRBV7-8	TRBJ2-7	.	CASSLNTNAYNLYEQYF	TGTGCCAGCAGCTTAAACACTAATGCATACAACCTCTACGAGCAGTACTTC
.	TRBV19	TRBJ2-5	.	CASQGRKGETQYF	TGTGCCAGTCAGGGGAGGAAAGGCGAGACCCAGTACTTC
.	TRBV4-1	TRBJ2-2	once	CASSQEGFGAGNHGGELFF	TGCGCCAGCAGCCAAGAGGGGTTTGGGGCGGGGAACCACGGAGGGGAGCTGTTTTTT
.	TRBV19	TRBJ2-6	.	CASSIGASGANVLTF	TGTGCCAGTAGTATCGGGGCCTCTGGGGCCAACGTCCTGACTTTC
.	TRBV6-5	TRBJ2-7	.	CASLNPFSYEQYF	TGTGCCAGCCTTAACCCGTTCTCCTACGAGCAGTACTTC
.	TRBV3-1/TRBV3-2	TRBJ1-3	.	CASSLSSTLSGNTIYF	TGTGCCAGCAGCCTAAGTAGTACCCTTAGCGGAAACACCATATATTTT
.	TRBV7-9	TRBJ2-6	.	CASSLVRGGANVLTF	TGTGCCAGCAGCTTAGTCAGGGGAGGGGCCAACGTCCTGACTTTC
TRBD2	TRBV6-2/TRBV6-3	TRBJ2-2	few	CASSPSQALTSGGIPNTGELFF	TGTGCCAGCAGCCCTAGTCAGGCTTTGACTAGCGGGGGAATCCCGAACACCGGGGAGCTGTTTTTT
TRBD1	TRBV7-8	TRBJ1-1	few	CASSVGTGGTEAFF	TGTGCCAGCAGCGTCGGGACAGGGGGTACTGAAGCTTTCTTT
.	TRBV19	TRBJ1-2	.	CASSVNNYGYTF	TGTGCCAGTAGTGTGAATAACTATGGCTACACCTTC
.	TRBV19	TRBJ1-1	.	CASSISQGGRTEAFF	TGTGCCAGTAGTATATCCCAGGGCGGGAGGACTGAAGCTTTCTTT
.	TRBV4-1	TRBJ1-3	.	CASSQEGNSGNTIYF	TGCGCCAGCAGCCAAGAGGGTAACTCTGGAAACACCATATATTTT
.	TRBV6-5	TRBJ1-5	.	CASSYSHRADQPQHF	TGTGCCAGCAGTTACTCCCACAGGGCTGATCAGCCCCAGCATTTT
TRBD2	TRBV4-1	TRBJ2-1	.	CASSQGRGGNNEQFF	TGCGCCAGCAGCCAAGGGCGGGGGGGGAACAATGAGCAGTTCTTC
TRBD1	TRBV19	TRBJ2-7	.	CASSIVARQGSYEQYF	TGTGCCAGTAGTATAGTAGCCCGACAGGGGTCCTACGAGCAGTACTTC
.	TRBV12-3/TRBV12-4	TRBJ1-2	.	CATPLGRGYGYTF	TGTGCCACCCCCCTCGGCAGGGGTTATGGCTACACCTTC
.	TRBV28	TRBJ1-2	.	CASSLEGYDGYTF	TGTGCCAGCAGTTTAGAGGGGTACGATGGCTACACCTTC
.	TRBV10-3	TRBJ2-7	once	CAISESGSYEQYF	TGTGCCATCAGTGAGTCGGGCAGCTACGAGCAGTACTTC
.	TRBV10-2	TRBJ2-2	.	CASSANSVDGGGELFF	TGCGCCAGCAGTGCGAATAGCGTGGATGGCGGCGGGGAGCTGTTTTTT
.	TRBV6-5	TRBJ1-2	.	CASKVTGAAGYTF	TGTGCCAGCAAAGTAACGGGGGCAGCTGGCTACACCTTC
.	TRBV5-1	TRBJ2-7	.	CASSRDDRSYEQYF	TGCGCCAGCAGCCGGGACGACAGGTCCTACGAGCAGTACTTC
.	TRBV19	TRBJ2-2	many	CASSMDQATTGELFF	TGTGCCAGTAGTATGGACCAGGCCACAACCGGGGAGCTGTTTTTT
.	TRBV4-2	TRBJ1-2	.	CASSLEAGNYGYTF	TGTGCCAGCAGCCTGGAGGCGGGTAACTATGGCTACACCTTC
TRBD2	TRBV7-9	TRBJ2-7	once	CASSQSGDEQYF	TGTGCCAGCAGCCAAAGCGGGGACGAGCAGTACTTC
.	TRBV23-1	TRBJ2-7	few	CASSPQYEQYF	TGCGCCAGCAGTCCCCAATACGAGCAGTACTTC
TRBD1	TRBV15	TRBJ2-7	.	CATSRWGTGSSYEQYF	TGTGCCACCAGCAGGTGGGGGACAGGGAGCTCCTACGAGCAGTACTTC
.	TRBV12-3/TRBV12-4	TRBJ2-7	.	CASSQDKYEQYF	TGTGCCAGCAGCCAGGACAAATACGAGCAGTACTTC
.	TRBV5-1	TRBJ2-1	.	CASSLGVEQFF	TGCGCCAGCAGCTTAGGTGTTGAGCAGTTCTTC
.	TRBV15	TRBJ1-3	.	CATSRVHGVSGNTIYF	TGTGCCACCAGCAGAGTTCACGGGGTCTCTGGAAACACCATATATTTT
TRBD1	TRBV4-3	TRBJ1-4	.	CASSQARTGPGRSEKLFF	TGCGCCAGCAGCCAAGCCCGGACAGGGCCGGGACGGAGTGAAAAACTGTTTTTT
TRBD1	TRBV6-5	TRBJ1-5	.	CASIPGQAQGQPQHF	TGTGCCAGCATCCCTGGACAGGCCCAGGGACAGCCCCAGCATTTT
.	TRBV7-2	TRBJ1-2	.	CASTLMAYGYTF	TGTGCCAGCACTCTCATGGCCTATGGCTACACCTTC
.	TRBV19	TRBJ2-2	.	CASRPTGTATGELFF	TGTGCCAGTAGACCAACCGGGACTGCCACCGGGGAGCTGTTTTTT
.	TRBV7-9	TRBJ1-2	.	CASSLIPSNYGYTF	TGTGCCAGCAGCCTTATACCATCAAACTATGGCTACACCTTC
.	TRBV3-1/TRBV3-2	TRBJ1-5	.	CASSQGRGGAQPQHF	TGTGCCAGCAGCCAAGGCCGGGGAGGGGCCCAGCCCCAGCATTTT
.	TRBV4-1	TRBJ2-7	.	CASSQEPTRGSYEQYF	TGCGCCAGCAGCCAAGAGCCGACGAGGGGTTCCTACGAGCAGTACTTC
TRBD2	TRBV27	TRBJ2-3	.	CASSPLRLADPTDTQYF	TGTGCCAGCAGTCCTCTCCGACTAGCGGACCCCACAGATACGCAGTATTTT
TRBD1	TRBV19	TRBJ2-1	.	CASMEDRSSYNEQFF	TGTGCCAGTATGGAGGACAGGAGCTCCTACAATGAGCAGTTCTTC
TRBD1	TRBV4-1	TRBJ1-4	few	CASSQEGQVREKLFF	TGCGCCAGCAGCCAAGAGGGACAGGTGCGAGAAAAACTGTTTTTT
.	TRBV28	TRBJ2-4	.	CASKPPGGFSGWAKNIQYF	TGTGCCAGCAAACCACCAGGGGGGTTCTCGGGGTGGGCCAAAAACATTCAGTACTTC
.	TRBV27	TRBJ1-5	.	CASSPTPHNQPQHF	TGTGCCAGCAGTCCAACCCCCCACAATCAGCCCCAGCATTTT
.	TRBV5-1	TRBJ2-6	.	CASSLGGLSGANVLTF	TGCGCCAGCAGCTTGGGGGGCCTCTCTGGGGCCAACGTCCTGACTTTC
.	TRBV27	TRBJ1-2	.	CASRPPGLNYGYTF	TGTGCCAGCAGACCCCCGGGATTAAACTATGGCTACACCTTC
.	TRBV6-5	TRBJ1-2	few	CASSYSIVEGVYGYTF	TGTGCCAGCAGTTACTCGATTGTTGAGGGGGTCTATGGCTACACCTTC
TRBD1	TRBV4-1	TRBJ1-2	.	CASSQDEGALNYGYTF	TGCGCCAGCAGCCAAGATGAGGGGGCGCTGAACTATGGCTACACCTTC